These 10 T cell receptor beta chains originate from one sample sequenced in a study of brain T cells in children with intractable seizures. The repertoire was sequenced with immunoSEQ multiplex PCR; TCRdb's copy has only in-frame clones and lacks some. Of 50,000 to 75,000 clones in the sample, approximately 94% were seen once. The specimen was peripheral blood, collected at surgery. The receptors come from a boy less than two years old with focal cortical dysplasia and intractable seizures.

The chain carries TRBV4-2 and TRBJ2-5, with 9 bases lining up with TRBD2. Losses at the gene ends were 1 base for V and 8 bases for J; bases not matched to a gene: 8. Germline loops: CDR1 LGHNA, CDR2 YNFKEQ. The CDR3 is 15 residues long. The CDR3 DNA is TGTGCCAGCAGCCAAGGTCCAGCGGGGGGAGGAACCCAGTACTTC. It encodes CASSQGPAGGGTQYF.

The V gene is TRBV5-4, the J gene TRBJ2-2; D ambiguous. Germline lookup yields CDR1 SGHNT and CDR2 YYREEE (reference sequence). The CDR3 has 14 amino acids. Trimming shortened V by 4 bases and J by 3 bases, and 10 bases separated the two germline ends. The CDR3 DNA reads TGTGCCAGCAGCCAGCTTGGGGACACCGGGGAGCTGTTTTTT. Translating gives CASSQLGDTGELFF.

This clone came up once. The chain joins TRBV14 to TRBJ2-1; D may be TRBD1 or TRBD2 (6 bases each). V was cut by 1 base and J by 15 bases, with 13 bases left in between. The CDR3 is 12 residues long. Germline V gene data show CDR1 as SGHDN and CDR2 as FVKESK. The CDR3 DNA follows: TGTGCCAGCAGCCAAGTTCGGGGGCGGTGGTTCTTC. The encoded protein is CASSQVRGRWFF.

This clone was seen just once. This sequence joins TRBV20-1 and TRBJ2-5, with unresolved D. V dropped 6 bases and J dropped 5 bases, with 10 bases sitting between them. This CDR3 has 11 amino acids. Germline V CDR1 and CDR2: DFQATT, SNEGSKA (reference sequence). The CDR3 region has the DNA TGCAGTGCGGAGCCCGGGGAGACCCAGTACTTC. Translation gives CSAEPGETQYF.

This chain connects TRBV28 to TRBJ1-1; 8 nucleotides align to TRBD1. The germline V gene has CDR1 MDHEN and CDR2 SYDVKM. After removal of 3 bases from V and 0 bases from J, the junction contained 3 bases not matched to a gene. The CDR3 runs to 15 residues. In DNA, the CDR3 is TGTGCCAGCAGTTTGGCAGGGGGCATGAACACTGAAGCTTTCTTT. Amino acids: CASSLAGGMNTEAFF.

The J gene is TRBJ1-1, the V gene TRBV27; 9 positions agree with TRBD1. Germline CDR1 reads MNHEY; CDR2 reads SMNVEV (reference sequence). The trim removed 5 bases at V and 1 base at J, leaving 11 bases unmatched. CDR3 length: 17 residues. CDR3 sequence reads: CASSPPGQGVANTEAFF. As DNA, the CDR3 is TGTGCCAGCAGTCCACCGGGACAGGGTGTAGCGAACACTGAAGCTTTCTTT.

This clone was seen only once. As DNA, the CDR3 is TGTGCCAGCAGCCAGACGGGAGGGGCCGAGCAGTACTTC. Protein sequence: CASSQTGGAEQYF. The V gene is TRBV14, the J gene TRBJ2-7; 8 bases map to TRBD2. Germline lookup yields CDR1 SGHDN and CDR2 FVKESK. Germline trimming cut 3 bases from V and 6 bases from J; bases unmatched to any gene: 4. This CDR3 spans 13 amino acids.

V is TRBV6-1 and J is TRBJ1-1; no reliable D call. V shed 0 bases and J shed 1 base, with 21 bases lying between them. The CDR3 loop spans 19 amino acids. Germline V gene data show CDR1 as MNHNS and CDR2 as SASEGT. CDR3 protein: CASSEARPRIMAENTEAFF. The CDR3 DNA follows: TGTGCCAGCAGTGAAGCGCGGCCCAGGATTATGGCGGAGAACACTGAAGCTTTCTTT.

V and J are TRBV7-6 and TRBJ2-3, with D perhaps given as TRBD1 or TRBD2 (6 bases each). This CDR3 contains 14 residues. Trimming cost V 11 bases and J 4 bases, with 19 bases left between them. Germline values: CDR1 SGHVS, CDR2 FNYEAQ. The CDR3 region has the DNA TGTGCCGTCCCGGGGGCATCTGGGGCAGATACGCAGTATTTT. Translated, it gives CAVPGASGADTQYF. The full variable domain, completed using reference TRBV7-6 and TRBJ2-3, is GAGVSQSPRYKVTKRGQDVALRCDPISGHVSLYWYRQALGQGPEFLTYFNYEAQQDKSGLPNDRFSAERPEGSISTLTIQRTEQRDSAMYRCAVPGASGADTQYFGPGTRLTVL.

CDR3 loop: CAIKQGENEQFF. The CDR3 DNA is TGTGCCATCAAACAGGGGGAGAATGAGCAGTTCTTC. The gene calls are TRBV10-3 and TRBJ2-1; 8 bases map to TRBD1. Trimming removed 7 bases from V and 7 bases from J; junction bases left unmatched: 3. The germline V gene has CDR1 ENHRY and CDR2 SYGVKD. This CDR3 is built from 12 residues.